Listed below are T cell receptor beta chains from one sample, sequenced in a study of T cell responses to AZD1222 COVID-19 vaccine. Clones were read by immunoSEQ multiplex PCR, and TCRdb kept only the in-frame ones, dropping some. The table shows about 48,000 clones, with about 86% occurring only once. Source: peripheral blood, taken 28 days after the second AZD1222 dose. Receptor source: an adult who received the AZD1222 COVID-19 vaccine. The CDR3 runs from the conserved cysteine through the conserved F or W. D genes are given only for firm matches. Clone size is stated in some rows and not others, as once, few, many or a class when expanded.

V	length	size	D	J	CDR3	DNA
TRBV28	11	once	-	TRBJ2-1	CASRGYDEQFF	TGTGCCAGCAGAGGTTATGATGAGCAGTTCTTC
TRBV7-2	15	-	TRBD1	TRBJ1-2	CASSLTGGIDYGYTF	TGTGCCAGCAGCTTGACAGGGGGGATTGACTATGGCTACACCTTC
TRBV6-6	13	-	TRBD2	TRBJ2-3	CATGLAGEDTQYF	TGTGCCACCGGACTAGCGGGAGAGGATACGCAGTATTTT
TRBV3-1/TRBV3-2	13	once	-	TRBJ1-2	CASSQEGAHGYTF	TGTGCCAGCAGCCAAGAGGGGGCCCATGGCTACACCTTC
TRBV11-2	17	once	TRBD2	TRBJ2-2	CASSLGAGGEYTGELFF	TGTGCCAGCAGCTTAGGAGCGGGAGGGGAGTACACCGGGGAGCTGTTTTTT
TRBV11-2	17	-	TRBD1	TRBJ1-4	CASSLRAGGFDSEKLFF	TGTGCCAGCAGCTTAAGGGCAGGGGGCTTTGATAGTGAAAAACTGTTTTTT
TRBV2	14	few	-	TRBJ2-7	CASSERGATYEQYF	TGTGCCAGCAGTGAACGGGGGGCAACCTACGAGCAGTACTTC
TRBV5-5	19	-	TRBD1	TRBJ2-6	CASSLGPGQGYSGANVLTF	TGTGCCAGCAGCTTGGGCCCGGGACAGGGCTATTCTGGGGCCAACGTCCTGACTTTC
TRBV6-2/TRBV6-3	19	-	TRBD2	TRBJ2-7	CASSYPSIRSLAGLREQYF	TGTGCCAGCAGTTACCCTTCTATTCGGAGTCTAGCGGGGTTAAGAGAGCAGTACTTC
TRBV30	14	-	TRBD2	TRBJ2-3	CAWGLAGGRNTQYF	TGTGCCTGGGGACTAGCGGGAGGGCGAAATACGCAGTATTTT
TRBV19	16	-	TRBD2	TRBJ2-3	CASSIDRLAGTDTQYF	TGTGCCAGTAGTATAGACCGACTAGCGGGCACAGATACGCAGTATTTT
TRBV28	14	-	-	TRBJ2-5	CASGLHLTAETQYF	TGTGCCAGCGGACTACACCTAACTGCAGAGACCCAGTACTTC
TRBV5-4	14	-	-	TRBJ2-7	CASSLGTGESEQYF	TGTGCCAGCAGCTTGGGTACGGGGGAAAGCGAGCAGTACTTC
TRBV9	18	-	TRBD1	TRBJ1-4	CASSVGTGGTWANEKLFF	TGTGCCAGCAGCGTAGGCACAGGGGGAACGTGGGCTAATGAAAAACTGTTTTTT
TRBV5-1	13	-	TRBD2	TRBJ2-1	CASSSGLEDEQFF	TGCGCCAGCAGCTCTGGACTAGAAGATGAGCAGTTCTTC
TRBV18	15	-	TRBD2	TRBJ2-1	CASSPLAGTSDEQFF	TGTGCCAGCTCTCCACTAGCGGGAACTTCGGATGAGCAGTTCTTC
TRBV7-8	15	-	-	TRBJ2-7	CASSLVVTVSYEQYF	TGTGCCAGCAGCTTAGTGGTCACAGTTTCCTACGAGCAGTACTTC
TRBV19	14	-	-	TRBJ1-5	CASSTTGTGQPQHF	TGTGCCAGTAGTACCACAGGGACCGGACAGCCCCAGCATTTT
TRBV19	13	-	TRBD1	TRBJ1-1	CASSPQGDTEAFF	TGTGCCAGTAGTCCACAGGGGGACACTGAAGCTTTCTTT
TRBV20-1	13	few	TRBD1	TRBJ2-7	CSASDRGSYEQYF	TGCAGTGCTAGTGACAGGGGATCCTACGAGCAGTACTTC
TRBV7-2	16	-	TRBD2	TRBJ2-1	CASSLDSGGSYNEQFF	TGTGCCAGCAGCTTAGATTCCGGGGGGTCCTACAATGAGCAGTTCTTC
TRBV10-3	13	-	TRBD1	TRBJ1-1	CAIVGQENTEAFF	TGTGCCATCGTGGGACAGGAGAACACTGAAGCTTTCTTT
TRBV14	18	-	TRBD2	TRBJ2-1	CASSQGVSGRYYYNEQFF	TGTGCCAGCAGCCAAGGGGTCAGCGGGAGGTACTACTACAATGAGCAGTTCTTC
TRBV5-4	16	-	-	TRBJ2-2	CASSSKGPGNTGELFF	TGTGCCAGCAGCTCCAAGGGGCCTGGCAACACCGGGGAGCTGTTTTTT
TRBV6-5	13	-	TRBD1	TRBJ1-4	CASTNRGLGELFF	TGTGCCAGCACTAACAGGGGTTTGGGGGAACTGTTTTTT
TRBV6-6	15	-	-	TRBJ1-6	CASTYVQDPNSPLHF	TGTGCCAGCACTTATGTTCAGGATCCTAATTCACCCCTCCACTTT
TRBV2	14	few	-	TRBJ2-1	CASSARIPNNEQFF	TGTGCCAGCAGTGCTAGGATCCCTAACAATGAGCAGTTCTTC
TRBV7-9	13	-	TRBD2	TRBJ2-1	CASRREGNNEQFF	TGTGCCAGCAGGAGGGAGGGGAACAATGAGCAGTTCTTC
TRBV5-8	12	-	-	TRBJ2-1	CASSSRVNEQFF	TGTGCCAGCAGCTCAAGGGTCAATGAGCAGTTCTTC
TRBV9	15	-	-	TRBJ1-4	CASSVAAGLNEKLFF	TGTGCCAGCAGCGTAGCCGCAGGACTTAATGAAAAACTGTTTTTT
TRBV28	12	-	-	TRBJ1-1	CASRRRAGDDLF	TGTGCCAGCAGACGTAGGGCCGGTGACGACCTCTTT
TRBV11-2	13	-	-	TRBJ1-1	CASSIQGRTEAFF	TGTGCCAGCAGCATTCAGGGGAGGACTGAAGCTTTCTTT